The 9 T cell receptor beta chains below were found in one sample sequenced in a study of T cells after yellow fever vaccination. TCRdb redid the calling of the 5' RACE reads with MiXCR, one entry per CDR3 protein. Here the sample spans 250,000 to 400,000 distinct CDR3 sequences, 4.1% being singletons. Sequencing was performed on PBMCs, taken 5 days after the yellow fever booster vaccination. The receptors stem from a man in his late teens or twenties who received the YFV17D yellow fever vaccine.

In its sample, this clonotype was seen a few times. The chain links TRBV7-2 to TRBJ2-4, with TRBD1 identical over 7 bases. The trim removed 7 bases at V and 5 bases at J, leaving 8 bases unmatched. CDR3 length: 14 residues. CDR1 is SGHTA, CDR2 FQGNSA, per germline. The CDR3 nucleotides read TGTGCCAGCATCCTTTTAGGGGGCGAAAACATTCAGTACTTC. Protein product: CASILLGGENIQYF.

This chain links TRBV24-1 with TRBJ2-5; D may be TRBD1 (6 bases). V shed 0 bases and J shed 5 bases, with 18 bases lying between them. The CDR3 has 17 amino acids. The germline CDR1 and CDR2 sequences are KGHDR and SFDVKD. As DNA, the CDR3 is TGTGCCACCAGTGATTTGAGGGGGACACCAGGCAGCGAGACCCAGTACTTC. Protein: CATSDLRGTPGSETQYF.

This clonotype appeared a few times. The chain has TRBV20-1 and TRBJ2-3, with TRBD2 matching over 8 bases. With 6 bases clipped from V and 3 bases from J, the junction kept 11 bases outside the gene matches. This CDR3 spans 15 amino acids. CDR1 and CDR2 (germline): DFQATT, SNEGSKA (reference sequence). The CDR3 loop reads CSAPNRGGVTDTQYF. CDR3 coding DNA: TGCAGTGCGCCTAACCGGGGGGGAGTGACAGATACGCAGTATTTT.

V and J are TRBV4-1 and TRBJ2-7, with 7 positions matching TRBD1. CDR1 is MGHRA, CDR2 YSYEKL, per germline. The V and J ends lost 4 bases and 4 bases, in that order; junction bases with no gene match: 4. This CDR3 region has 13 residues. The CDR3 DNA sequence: TGCGCCAGCAGCCGACTGACAGGGTACGAGCAGTACGTC. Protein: CASSRLTGYEQYV.

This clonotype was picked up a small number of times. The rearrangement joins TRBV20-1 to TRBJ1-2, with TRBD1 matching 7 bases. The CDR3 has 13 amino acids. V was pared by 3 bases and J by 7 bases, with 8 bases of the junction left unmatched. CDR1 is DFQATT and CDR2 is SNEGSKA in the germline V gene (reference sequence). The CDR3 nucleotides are TGCAGTGCTAGGAGCACAGGGGTGGGTGGCTACACCTTC. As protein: CSARSTGVGGYTF.

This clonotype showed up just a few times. The CDR3 nucleotides read TGTGCCAGCAGTCTACAGGGGCGAGATCAGCCCCAGCATTTT. The encoded protein is CASSLQGRDQPQHF. The gene calls are TRBV27 and TRBJ1-5; 7 nucleotides align to TRBD1. The V and J ends lost 5 bases and 5 bases, in that order; junction bases with no gene match: 6. The CDR3 loop spans 14 amino acids. Germline CDR1 is MNHEY and CDR2 is SMNVEV (reference sequence).

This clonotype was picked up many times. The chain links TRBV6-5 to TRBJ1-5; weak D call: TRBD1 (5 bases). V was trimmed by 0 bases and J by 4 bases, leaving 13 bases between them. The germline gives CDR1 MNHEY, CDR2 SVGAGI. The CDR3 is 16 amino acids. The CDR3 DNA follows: TGTGCCAGCAGTTACTCTAGGGCCCAGGGAAATCAGCCCCAGCATTTT. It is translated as CASSYSRAQGNQPQHF.

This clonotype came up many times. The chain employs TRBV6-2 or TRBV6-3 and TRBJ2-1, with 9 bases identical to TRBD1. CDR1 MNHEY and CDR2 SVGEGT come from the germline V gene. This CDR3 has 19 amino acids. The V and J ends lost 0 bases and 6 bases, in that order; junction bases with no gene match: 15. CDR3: CASSYSIGQGSLWVNEQFF. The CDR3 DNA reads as TGTGCCAGCAGTTACTCGATAGGACAGGGGTCCTTATGGGTCAATGAGCAGTTCTTC.

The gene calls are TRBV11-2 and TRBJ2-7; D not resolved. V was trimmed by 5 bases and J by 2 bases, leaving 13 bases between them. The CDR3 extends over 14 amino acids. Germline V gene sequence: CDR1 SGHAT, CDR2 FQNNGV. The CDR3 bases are TGTGCCAGCAGCCACCTATGGAAAGCCTACGAGCAGTACGTC. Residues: CASSHLWKAYEQYV.